The source of this T cell receptor (beta chain) is a study of human thymus T cells. Study-level findings and limits: Thymic as well as blood repertoires seemed to favor certain V and J genes unevenly.

This clone has only a few counts. Its specificity is not known. Other nucleotide sequences in the sample specify the same CDR3. Healthy Finnish infants undergoing corrective surgery for congenital heart defects were used as donors. Only four of the eight donors provided an approximately 0.45-1 mL blood sample. The table came from immunoSEQ multiplex PCR; TCRdb's copy has only in-frame clones and leaves some out. The repertoire holds fewer than 55,000 clones, with about 94% as singletons. V lost 5 bases and J lost 3, with 4 bases in between. This CDR3 region has 11 residues. The germline V gene encodes CDR1 MDHEN and CDR2 SYDVKM.

Specimen: blood. The J gene is TRBJ1-1, the V gene TRBV28; D gene ambiguous. The sequence came from a boy younger than two with a congenital heart defect but otherwise immunologically healthy. This CDR3 reads CASSLDTEAFF. The CDR3 coding sequence is TGTGCCAGCAGTCTGGACACTGAAGCTTTCTTT.